These 10 T cell receptor beta chains originate from one sample sequenced in a study of T cell repertoires in cytomegalovirus infection. Their recognized antigens are unknown. TCRdb reprocessed the reads with MiXCR, giving one entry per CDR3 protein. The repertoire consists of approximately 730,000 distinct CDR3 sequences, with around a third occurring once and the leading ten covering over 15%. This sample comprised cultured PBMCs, obtained from culture after CMV antigen stimulation. The receptors shown here come from a human donor in good health (CMV status not recorded). Some clones in this sample may be carry-over from other donors' samples.

This clonotype came up a few times. V usage is TRBV6-6 and J usage is TRBJ1-5; possibly TRBD1 for D (6 bases). The germline V gene has CDR1 MNHNY and CDR2 SVGAGI (reference sequence). The CDR3 is 14 amino acids. Trimming pared 7 bases from V and 11 bases from J, leaving 21 bases between. The CDR3 region has the DNA TGTGCCAGCATCGGGTCAGGGGCCTATGGGGCCCAGCATTTT. It encodes CASIGSGAYGAQHF.

There are a few counts of this clonotype. The genes are TRBV20-1 and TRBJ2-5; the D call may be TRBD1 or TRBD2 (5 bases each). The germline V gene has CDR1 DFQATT and CDR2 SNEGSKA (reference sequence). V was pared by 1 base and J by 0 bases, with 12 bases between. CDR3 length equals 15 residues. CDR3 residues: CSARATLGHQETQYF. CDR3 bases: TGCAGTGCTAGAGCAACTCTGGGACACCAAGAGACCCAGTACTTC.

The chain uses TRBV7-9 and TRBJ2-2; 8 bases match TRBD2. In germline, CDR1 is SEHNR, CDR2 FQNEAQ (reference sequence). V gave up 4 bases and J gave up 4 bases; unmatched junction bases: 5. The CDR3 totals 15 residues. The CDR3 loop reads CASSSTTSVTGELFF. DNA for the CDR3: TGTGCCAGCAGCTCCACGACTAGCGTCACCGGGGAGCTGTTTTTT.

The chain links TRBV6-5 to TRBJ2-2, with TRBD2 identical over 14 bases. This CDR3 contains 16 residues. Germline V lookup: CDR1 MNHEY, CDR2 SVGAGI. Trimming removed 0 bases from V and 6 bases from J; junction bases left unmatched: 0. CDR3 bases: TGTGCCAGCAGTTACTCGGGACTAGCGGGAGCCGGGGAGCTGTTTTTT. Translation gives CASSYSGLAGAGELFF.

V and J are TRBV2 and TRBJ1-2; D is undetermined. Germline V gene lookup returns CDR1 SNHLY and CDR2 FYNNEI. The CDR3 spans 14 residues. V lost 6 bases to trimming and J lost 1 base, with 12 bases between them. The CDR3 spells CASSPGIFNYGYTF. As DNA, the CDR3 is TGTGCCAGCAGCCCTGGGATTTTTAACTATGGCTACACCTTC.

This clonotype was picked up a small number of times. CDR3 protein: CASGASHPINEKLFF. The CDR3 DNA is TGTGCCAGCGGGGCGTCTCATCCAATAAATGAAAAACTGTTTTTT. The chain has TRBV12-3 or TRBV12-4 and TRBJ1-4, with D possibly matching TRBD1 (5 bases). The CDR3 runs to 15 residues. V was clipped by 8 bases and J by 5 bases, with 18 bases between them.

This clonotype was counted only a few times. The rearrangement joins TRBV4-1 to TRBJ2-7; tentatively, D is TRBD2 (5 bases). Trimming took off 4 bases at V and 5 bases at J, with 21 bases between the two ends. The CDR3 length is 16 residues. Germline values: CDR1 MGHRA, CDR2 YSYEKL. The CDR3 DNA reads as TGCGCCAGCAGCCTTACTATGGGAGAGTTTTCTAACGAGCAGTACTTC. Protein sequence: CASSLTMGEFSNEQYF.

The rearrangement joins TRBV2 to TRBJ2-2; either TRBD1 or TRBD2 may fit D (5 bases each). The CDR3 contains 14 residues. The V and J ends lost 6 bases and 5 bases respectively, with 13 bases between them. Germline V CDR1 and CDR2: SNHLY, FYNNEI. CDR3 sequence reads: CASSVGTGTGELFF. DNA for the CDR3: TGTGCCAGCAGCGTGGGGACGGGAACCGGGGAGCTGTTTTTT. Based on the CDR3 plus reference TRBV2 and TRBJ2-2, the full variable domain is EPEVTQTPSHQVTQMGQEVILRCVPISNHLYFYWYRQILGQKVEFLVSFYNNEISEKSEIFDDQFSVERPDGSNFTLKIRSTKLEDSAMYFCASSVGTGTGELFFGEGSRLTVL.

The chain couples TRBV28 to TRBJ1-6, with D unresolved. Trimming removed 5 bases from V and 10 bases from J, with 15 bases in between. This CDR3 region has 14 residues. Germline-derived CDR1 and CDR2 are MDHEN and SYDVKM. The CDR3 loop is CASSLQPPGSPLHF. CDR3 DNA: TGTGCCAGCAGTCTCCAGCCACCGGGGTCACCCCTCCACTTT.

This chain links TRBV2 with TRBJ2-7; no clear D gene. The CDR3 covers 12 residues. Trimming removed 6 bases at V and 2 bases at J, with 8 bases between. Germline V gives CDR1 SNHLY, CDR2 FYNNEI. This CDR3 reads CASSGDTYEQYF. The CDR3, as DNA: TGTGCCAGCAGCGGAGATACCTACGAGCAGTACTTC.